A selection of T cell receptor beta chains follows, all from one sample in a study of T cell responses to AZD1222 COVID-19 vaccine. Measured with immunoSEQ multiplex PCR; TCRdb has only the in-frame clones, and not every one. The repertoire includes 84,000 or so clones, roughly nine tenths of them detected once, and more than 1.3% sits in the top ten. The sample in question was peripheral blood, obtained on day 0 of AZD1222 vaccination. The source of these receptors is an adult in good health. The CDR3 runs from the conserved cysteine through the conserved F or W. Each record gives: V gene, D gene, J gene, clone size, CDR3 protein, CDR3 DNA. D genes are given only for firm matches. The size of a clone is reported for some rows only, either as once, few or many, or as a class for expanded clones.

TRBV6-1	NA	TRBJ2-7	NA	CASSEEWKGGPYEQYF	TGTGCCAGCAGTGAAGAGTGGAAGGGTGGCCCCTACGAGCAGTACTTC
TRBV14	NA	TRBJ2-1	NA	CASSPGTQTYNEQFF	TGTGCCAGCAGCCCTGGGACGCAAACCTACAATGAGCAGTTCTTC
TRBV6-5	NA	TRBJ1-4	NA	CASSYDEKLFF	TGTGCCAGCAGTTATGATGAAAAACTGTTTTTT
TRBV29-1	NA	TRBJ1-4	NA	CSVFERTLFF	TGCAGCGTTTTCGAACGGACACTGTTTTTT
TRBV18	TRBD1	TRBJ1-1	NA	CASSRGTGNTEAFF	TGTGCCAGCTCACGAGGGACAGGTAACACTGAAGCTTTCTTT
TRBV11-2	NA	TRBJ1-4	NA	CASSPGFPRRTNEKLFF	TGTGCCAGCAGTCCAGGGTTCCCACGACGCACTAATGAAAAACTGTTTTTT
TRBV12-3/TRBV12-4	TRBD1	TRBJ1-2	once	CASRSDREAGYTF	TGTGCCAGCAGGTCGGACAGGGAGGCTGGCTACACCTTC
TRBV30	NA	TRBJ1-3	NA	CAWSRIGNTIYF	TGTGCCTGGAGCCGGATTGGAAACACCATATATTTT
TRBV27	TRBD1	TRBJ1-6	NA	CASRKTPGTALGSPLHF	TGTGCCAGCAGAAAAACTCCCGGGACAGCGTTAGGTTCACCCCTCCACTTT
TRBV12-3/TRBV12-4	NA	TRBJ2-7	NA	CASSWAREQYF	TGTGCCAGCAGTTGGGCCCGGGAGCAGTACTTC
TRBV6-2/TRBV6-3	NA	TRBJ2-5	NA	CASSPSPTAGETQYF	TGTGCCAGCAGCCCCTCCCCCACGGCGGGAGAGACCCAGTACTTC
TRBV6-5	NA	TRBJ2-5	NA	CASSLGGRDRETQYF	TGTGCCAGCAGTTTAGGAGGGAGAGATAGAGAGACCCAGTACTTC
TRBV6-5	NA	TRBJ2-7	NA	CASSYMGDSGYEQYF	TGTGCCAGCAGTTATATGGGGGATAGTGGCTACGAGCAGTACTTC
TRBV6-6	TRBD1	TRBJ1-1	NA	CASSGQGGNTEAFF	TGTGCCAGCAGCGGACAGGGGGGAAACACTGAAGCTTTCTTT
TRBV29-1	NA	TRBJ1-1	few	CSVDRVNTEAFF	TGCAGCGTTGACCGGGTGAACACTGAAGCTTTCTTT
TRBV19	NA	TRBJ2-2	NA	CASSGAAGTRNGELFF	TGTGCCAGTAGTGGAGCAGCCGGGACCCGGAATGGGGAGCTGTTTTTT
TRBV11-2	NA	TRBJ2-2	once	CASSLSRARNTGELFF	TGTGCCAGCAGCTTAAGCCGAGCGAGGAACACCGGGGAGCTGTTTTTT
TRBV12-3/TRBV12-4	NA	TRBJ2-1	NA	CASSQGPSVEQFF	TGTGCCAGCAGTCAGGGACCATCAGTCGAGCAGTTCTTC
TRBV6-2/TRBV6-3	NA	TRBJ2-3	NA	CASSPWSLATDTQYF	TGTGCCAGCAGCCCATGGTCCTTGGCGACAGATACGCAGTATTTT
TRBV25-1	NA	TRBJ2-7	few	CASSGSSAYEQYF	TGTGCCAGCAGTGGCTCCTCCGCCTACGAGCAGTACTTC
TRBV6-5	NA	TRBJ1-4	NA	CASRTGINEKLFF	TGTGCCAGCAGAACAGGTATCAATGAAAAACTGTTTTTT
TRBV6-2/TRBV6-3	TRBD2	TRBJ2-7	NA	CASSRTRPPDEQYF	TGTGCCAGCAGCCGGACTAGGCCTCCCGACGAGCAGTACTTC
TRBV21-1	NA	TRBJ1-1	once	CASSQRRRGIFVWAFF	TGTGCCAGCAGCCAAAGGAGGAGGGGGATTTTTGTTTGGGCTTTCTTT
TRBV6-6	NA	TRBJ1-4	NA	CASSYPGAGDEKLFF	TGTGCCAGCAGTTACCCGGGGGCAGGGGACGAAAAACTGTTTTTT
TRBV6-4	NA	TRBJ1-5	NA	CASSEEGVGQPQHF	TGTGCCAGCAGTGAGGAAGGGGTTGGTCAGCCCCAGCATTTT